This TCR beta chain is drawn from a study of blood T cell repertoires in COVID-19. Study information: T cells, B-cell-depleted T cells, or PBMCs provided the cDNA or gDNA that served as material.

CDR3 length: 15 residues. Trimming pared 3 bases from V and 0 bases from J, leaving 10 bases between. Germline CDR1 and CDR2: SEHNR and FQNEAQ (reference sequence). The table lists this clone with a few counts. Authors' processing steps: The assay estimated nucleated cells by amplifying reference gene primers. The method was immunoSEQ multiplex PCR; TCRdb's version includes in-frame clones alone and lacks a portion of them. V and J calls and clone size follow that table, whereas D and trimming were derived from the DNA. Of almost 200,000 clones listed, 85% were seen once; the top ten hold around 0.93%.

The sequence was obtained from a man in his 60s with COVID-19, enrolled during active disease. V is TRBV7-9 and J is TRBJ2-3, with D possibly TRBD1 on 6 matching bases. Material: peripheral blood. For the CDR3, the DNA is TGTGCCAGCAGCTTCTCAACAGGGAGCACAGATACGCAGTATTTT. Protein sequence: CASSFSTGSTDTQYF.